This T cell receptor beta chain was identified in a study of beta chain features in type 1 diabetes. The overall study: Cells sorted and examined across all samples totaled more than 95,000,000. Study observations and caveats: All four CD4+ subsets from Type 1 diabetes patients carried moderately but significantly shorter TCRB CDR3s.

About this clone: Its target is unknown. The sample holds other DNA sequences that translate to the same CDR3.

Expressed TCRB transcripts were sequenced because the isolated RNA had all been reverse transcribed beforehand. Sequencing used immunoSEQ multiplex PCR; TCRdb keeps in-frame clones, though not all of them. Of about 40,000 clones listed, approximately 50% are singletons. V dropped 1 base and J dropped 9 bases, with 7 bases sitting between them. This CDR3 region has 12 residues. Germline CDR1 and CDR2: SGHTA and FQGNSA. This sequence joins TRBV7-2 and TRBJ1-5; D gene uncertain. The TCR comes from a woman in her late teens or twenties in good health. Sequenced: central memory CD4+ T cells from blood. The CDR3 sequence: CASSLVAGPQHF. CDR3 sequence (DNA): TGTGCCAGCAGCTTAGTTGCCGGGCCCCAGCATTTT.